This T cell receptor (beta chain) was profiled in a study of T cell responses to AZD1222 COVID-19 vaccine. Study-wide results and caveats: Following two doses of AZD1222, Spike-specific TCR breadth and depth rose. Donor demographics were predominantly white British with a female majority; clonal diversity may be underestimated. Across spike, vaccine-associated CD4 TCRs were found, dominant at 160-218 and 743-854.

The germline V gene has CDR1 GTSNPN and CDR2 SVGIG (reference sequence). The CDR3 has 14 amino acids. The J segment lost 8 bases and the V segment lost 2 bases, leaving 4 bases of the junction unmatched. This clone has only one observation. Its antigen is unidentified. Pooled in the analysis were second doses at about 4 or about 12 weeks. The protocol was immunoSEQ multiplex PCR, while the TCRdb copy is restricted to in-frame clones and leaves out a portion. The sample yields 170,000 or so clones, 80% to 90% seen once. The receptor was isolated from an adult who received the AZD1222 COVID-19 vaccine. The chain joins TRBV30 to TRBJ1-6, with 9 nucleotides matching TRBD1. This specimen consisted of peripheral blood, obtained 28 days after the second AZD1222 dose. CDR3 in DNA: TGTGCCTGGAGTCCGGGACAGGGATATTCACCCCTCCACTTT. It is translated as CAWSPGQGYSPLHF.